This T cell receptor beta chain was observed in a study of blood T cell repertoires in COVID-19. Across the study: Whether acute or convalescent, the COVID-19 samples came from the United States, Italy and Spain.

Enrollees, roughly 18 to 90 years old, lived in approximately 25 US areas. Cohort 3 recovery required two negative PCRs, clearance, or symptom resolution. Profiling relied on immunoSEQ multiplex PCR, and the TCRdb table lists in-frame clones only, not all of them. The sample carries 200,000 to 250,000 clones, roughly 77% recorded once. The length of the CDR3 is 15 residues. With 0 bases removed from V and 5 bases from J, the gap between germline ends came to 9 bases. Germline V gene sequence: CDR1 KGHDR, CDR2 SFDVKD. This sequence originates from a man aged 40-49 years who had recovered from COVID-19. V usage is TRBV24-1 and J usage is TRBJ1-4; D is possibly TRBD1 (5 bases). The sequenced sample consisted of PBMCs or T cells enriched from blood (not recorded which). The CDR3 loop is CATSDLTGPNEKLFF. The CDR3 DNA reads TGTGCCACCAGTGATTTGACAGGCCCAAATGAAAAACTGTTTTTT.